The 8 T cell receptor beta chains below all came from one sample that was sequenced in a study of shared clonotypes between healthy human individuals. Measured with immunoSEQ multiplex PCR; TCRdb has only the in-frame clones, and not every one. The top ten hold about 0.41% of the sample, which has 2 million to 2.5 million clones, approximately 95% seen once. The sequencing input was naive CD4+ T cells from PBMCs. Subset denoted: CD45RA+ positively selected. The receptors were sampled from a young man in good health. Some clones in this sample may be carry-over from other donors' samples.

Here the CDR3 DNA reads TGCGCCAGCAGCTTGTTCTTGACAGCTGGAAATGAAAAACTGTTTTTT. This sequence encodes CASSLFLTAGNEKLFF. The chain joins TRBV5-1 to TRBJ1-4, with a possible D match to TRBD1 (5 bases). The germline V and J ends were trimmed by 1 base and 5 bases, with 15 bases remaining between them. Germline CDR1 is SGHRS and CDR2 is YFSETQ. The CDR3 spans 16 residues.

The genes are TRBV9 and TRBJ1-2; possibly TRBD1 for D (5 bases). This CDR3 contains 15 residues. V shed 3 bases and J shed 5 bases, with 17 bases lying between them. Germline loops: CDR1 SGDLS, CDR2 YYNGEE. The CDR3 DNA follows: TGTGCCAGCAGCGCCCCGACAGATTCAAAGTATGGCTACACCTTC. This gives the protein CASSAPTDSKYGYTF.

The chain couples TRBV9 to TRBJ2-5; D unresolved. This CDR3 has 14 residues. Germline values: CDR1 SGDLS, CDR2 YYNGEE. The V end lost 4 bases, the J end lost 5 bases, and 15 bases lay between the germline ends. The CDR3 is CASSPSEVGETQYF. In nucleotides, the CDR3 is TGTGCCAGCAGCCCCAGCGAGGTTGGCGAGACCCAGTACTTC.

The chain recombines TRBV2 with TRBJ1-2, with D possibly TRBD1 on 5 matching bases. Germline V gene data show CDR1 as SNHLY and CDR2 as FYNNEI. The CDR3 has 15 amino acids. With 3 bases removed from V and 5 bases from J, the gap between germline ends came to 16 bases. CDR3 in DNA: TGTGCCAGCAGTGAGTCTTCGGGACGGGAGTATGGCTACACCTTC. It is translated as CASSESSGREYGYTF. The whole variable domain, remainder taken from reference TRBV2 and TRBJ1-2, is EPEVTQTPSHQVTQMGQEVILRCVPISNHLYFYWYRQILGQKVEFLVSFYNNEISEKSEIFDDQFSVERPDGSNFTLKIRSTKLEDSAMYFCASSESSGREYGYTFGSGTRLTVV.

V usage is TRBV7-2 and J usage is TRBJ2-3; 10 bases agree with TRBD1. Trimming took 5 bases from V and 5 from J; bases not matched to a gene: 7. Looked up from germline, CDR1 is SGHTA and CDR2 is FQGNSA. The CDR3 is made up of 15 amino acids. The CDR3, as DNA: TGTGCCAGCAGCAGACAGGGGGCAGAGAGAGATACGCAGTATTTT. It specifies CASSRQGAERDTQYF.

The V gene is TRBV19, the J gene TRBJ1-1, with a weak D call TRBD1 (6 bases). Trimming removed 3 bases at V and 7 bases at J, with 24 bases between. Germline V lookup: CDR1 LNHDA, CDR2 SQIVND (reference sequence). The CDR3 runs 17 residues. This CDR3 is CASSIWVGRGRPLEAFF. The CDR3 coding sequence is TGTGCCAGTAGTATTTGGGTAGGCAGGGGACGCCCCCTTGAAGCTTTCTTT.

The V and J genes are TRBV30 and TRBJ2-7; 9 nucleotides agree with TRBD1. CDR3 size: 14 residues. The germline V gene encodes CDR1 GTSNPN and CDR2 SVGIG (reference sequence). V lost 5 bases to trimming and J lost 3 bases; unmatched junction nucleotides: 8. The CDR3 loop is CAWDKQGAFYEQYF. In nucleotides, the CDR3 is TGTGCCTGGGACAAACAGGGGGCGTTCTACGAGCAGTACTTC.

V is TRBV28 and J is TRBJ1-2; 12 bases are a match to TRBD1. The CDR3 contains 14 residues. Germline V gene lookup returns CDR1 MDHEN and CDR2 SYDVKM. J was trimmed by 7 bases and V by 5 bases; bases with no gene match: 5. The CDR3 loop is CASSGTGGAGGYTF. The CDR3 coding sequence is TGTGCCAGCAGTGGGACAGGGGGCGCGGGTGGCTACACCTTC.